This is a list of T cell receptor beta chains from one sample in a study of cytomegalovirus exposure and HLA in healthy donors. TCRdb's table, derived via immunoSEQ multiplex PCR, lists solely in-frame clones and lacks some. The table for this sample gives 190,000 or so clones. The sequencing sample was made of PBMCs. The receptors derive from a boy younger than 18 in good health and CMV-seronegative. CDR3s include the opening cysteine and the closing phenylalanine or tryptophan.

CDR3,J,V
CARLPCGGDNSPLHF,TRBJ1-6,TRBV10-1
CASSLAAGSSYEQYF,TRBJ2-7,TRBV5-1
CASSPDRGGLEKLFF,TRBJ1-4,TRBV5-4
CASSHRGGTYEQYF,TRBJ2-7,TRBV14
CSVEAPAQDGNEKLFF,TRBJ1-4,TRBV29-1
CASSYLGGDGYTF,TRBJ1-2,TRBV6-5
CASLPGQGAYEQYF,TRBJ2-7,TRBV6-5
CASSAPGQASGNTIYF,TRBJ1-3,TRBV7-6
CARRTGWVYEQFF,TRBJ2-1,TRBV19
CASSQETGLTYNEQFF,TRBJ2-1,TRBV4-2
CASRGVPQGFTEAFF,TRBJ1-1,TRBV7-2
CASSLAPLVVLGQETQYF,TRBJ2-5,TRBV5-4
CASSLRDLLAGGSYEQYF,TRBJ2-7,TRBV11-2
CASSYGSTEAFF,TRBJ1-1,TRBV6-5
CASSQLPPGTSGTDTQYF,TRBJ2-3,TRBV4-1
CASSLDPHSLQTNEKLFF,TRBJ1-4,TRBV5-1
CASSLRQFNSPLHF,TRBJ1-6,TRBV7-2
CASSYGTAGACEQYF,TRBJ2-7,TRBV6-6
CAWSVGQVYGYTF,TRBJ1-2,TRBV30
CASSYMGRGLYEQYF,TRBJ2-7,TRBV6-5
CASSLVGWADEKLFF,TRBJ1-4,TRBV11-2
CAWSVLPGQGVYGYTF,TRBJ1-2,TRBV30
CASSTVGGSDTIYF,TRBJ1-3,TRBV7-8
CAWSVGTLTEAFF,TRBJ1-1,TRBV30
CASGSLTGVYEQYF,.,TRBV12-5
CSAGASGTQYF,TRBJ2-5,TRBV20-1
CASSLDAGNYGYTF,TRBJ1-2,TRBV5-5